The present T cell receptor beta chain was sequenced within a study of lymphopenia after photon versus proton radiotherapy. Study-level points and caveats: Authors raise, but do not show, better survival with proton therapy. Post-nadir diversity loss with photons came from oligoclonal expansion, particularly CD8+ Temra cells. Photon-treated patients lost naive T cells and TCR diversity; proton-treated stayed stable.

The protocol was immunoSEQ multiplex PCR, while the TCRdb copy is restricted to in-frame clones and leaves out a portion. Counted here are 150,000 to 200,000 clones, 75% to 90% occurring once; the ten biggest clones make up 4% to 5%. Germline V gives CDR1 LNHDA, CDR2 SQIVND (reference sequence). Deletions cut 0 bases from V and 6 bases from J, with 11 bases between. The CDR3 length is 14 residues. Turning to this clone: Its target is not known.

This rearrangement joins TRBV19 to TRBJ1-1, with a weak D call TRBD1 (5 bases). Sequenced material: peripheral blood, taken from a patient treated with photon-based radiotherapy. The sequence was obtained from a man aged 45 to 65 with gastric cancer. The CDR3 DNA sequence: TGTGCCAGTAGTATAGAGGGGGGAATCCCTGAAGCTTTCTTT. This translates into CASSIEGGIPEAFF.